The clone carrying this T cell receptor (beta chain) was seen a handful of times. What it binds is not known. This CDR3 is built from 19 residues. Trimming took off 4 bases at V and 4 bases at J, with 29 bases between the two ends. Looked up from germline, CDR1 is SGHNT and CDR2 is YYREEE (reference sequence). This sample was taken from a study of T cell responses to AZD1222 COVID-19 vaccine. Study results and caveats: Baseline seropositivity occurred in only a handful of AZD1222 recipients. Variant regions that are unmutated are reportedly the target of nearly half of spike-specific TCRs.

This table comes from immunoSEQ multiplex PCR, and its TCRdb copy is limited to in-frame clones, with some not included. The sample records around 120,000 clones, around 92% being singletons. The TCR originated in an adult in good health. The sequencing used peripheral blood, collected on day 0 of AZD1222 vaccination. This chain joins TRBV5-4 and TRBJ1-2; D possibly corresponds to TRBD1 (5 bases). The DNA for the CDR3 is TGTGCCAGCAGCCGTACTATAAGTAGGGGTCAGCGAAAGCCCTATGGCTACACCTTC. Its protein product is CASSRTISRGQRKPYGYTF.